The present T cell receptor (beta chain) was sequenced within a study of blood T cell repertoires in COVID-19. The assay was immunoSEQ multiplex PCR, and TCRdb's table has in-frame clones only and misses some. Among tens of thousands of clones listed, approximately 89% were seen once. This CDR3 region has 17 residues. The germline V gene has CDR1 LGHDT and CDR2 YNNKEL (reference sequence). V lost 1 base to trimming and J lost 5 bases; unmatched junction nucleotides: 8. This clonotype was sampled from a woman older than 75 with acute or convalescent COVID-19. This chain joins TRBV3-1 (or the pseudogene TRBV3-2) and TRBJ1-2, with 12 bases identical to TRBD1. Sequencing input: peripheral blood. The CDR3 protein is CASSQALGQGASYGYTF. CDR3 nucleotides: TGTGCCAGCAGCCAAGCCTTGGGACAGGGGGCGAGTTATGGCTACACCTTC.